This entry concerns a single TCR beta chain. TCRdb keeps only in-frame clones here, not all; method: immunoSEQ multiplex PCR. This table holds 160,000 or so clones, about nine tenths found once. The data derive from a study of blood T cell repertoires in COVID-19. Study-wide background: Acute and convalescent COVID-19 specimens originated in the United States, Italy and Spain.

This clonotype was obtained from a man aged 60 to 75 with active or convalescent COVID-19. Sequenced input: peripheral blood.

The CDR3 sequence: CASSLWAGRNTGELFF. The CDR3, as DNA: TGTGCCAGCAGCCTTTGGGCGGGAAGGAACACCGGGGAGCTGTTTTTT. The rearrangement links TRBV7-7 to TRBJ2-2, with D tentatively TRBD2 (6 bases). Between the trimmed V and J ends, which lost 5 bases and 1 base, there was a span of 14 bases. In germline, CDR1 is SSHAT, CDR2 FNYEAQ (reference sequence). CDR3 size: 16 residues.